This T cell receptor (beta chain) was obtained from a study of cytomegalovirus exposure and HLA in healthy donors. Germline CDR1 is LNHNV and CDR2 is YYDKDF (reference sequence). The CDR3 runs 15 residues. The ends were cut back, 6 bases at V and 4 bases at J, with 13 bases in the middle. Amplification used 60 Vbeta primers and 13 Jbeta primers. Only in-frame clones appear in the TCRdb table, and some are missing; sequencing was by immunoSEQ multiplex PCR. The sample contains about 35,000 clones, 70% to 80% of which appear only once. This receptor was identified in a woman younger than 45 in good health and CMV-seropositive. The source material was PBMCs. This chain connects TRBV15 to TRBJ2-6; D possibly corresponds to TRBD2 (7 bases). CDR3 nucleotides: TGTGCCACCAGTCCGAGGGGGGGAGGGGCCAACGTCCTGACTTTC. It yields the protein CATSPRGGGANVLTF.